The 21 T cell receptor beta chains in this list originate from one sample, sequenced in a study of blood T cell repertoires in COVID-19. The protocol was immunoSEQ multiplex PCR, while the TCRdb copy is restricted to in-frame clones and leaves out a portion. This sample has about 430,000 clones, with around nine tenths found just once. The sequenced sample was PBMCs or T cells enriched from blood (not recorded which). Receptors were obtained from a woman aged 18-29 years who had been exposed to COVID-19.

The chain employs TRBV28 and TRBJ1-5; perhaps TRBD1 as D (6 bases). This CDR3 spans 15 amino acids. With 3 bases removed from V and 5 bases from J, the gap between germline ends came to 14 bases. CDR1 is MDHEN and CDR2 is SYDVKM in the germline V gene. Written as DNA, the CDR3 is TGTGCCAGCAGTTTCGGCAGGGGAAGCTATCAGCCCCAGCATTTT. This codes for CASSFGRGSYQPQHF.

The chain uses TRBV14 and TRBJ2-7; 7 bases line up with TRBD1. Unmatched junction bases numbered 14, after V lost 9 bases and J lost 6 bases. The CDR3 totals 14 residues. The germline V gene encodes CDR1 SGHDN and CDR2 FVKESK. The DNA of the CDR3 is TGTGCCAGAATTTCGGGACAGATATTTTCCGAGCAGTACTTC. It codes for CARISGQIFSEQYF.

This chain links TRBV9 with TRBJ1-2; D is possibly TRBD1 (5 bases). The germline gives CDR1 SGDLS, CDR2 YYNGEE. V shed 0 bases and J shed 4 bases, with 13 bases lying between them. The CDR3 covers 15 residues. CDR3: CASSVDARESYGYTF. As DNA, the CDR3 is TGTGCCAGCAGCGTAGACGCCAGGGAAAGCTATGGCTACACCTTC.

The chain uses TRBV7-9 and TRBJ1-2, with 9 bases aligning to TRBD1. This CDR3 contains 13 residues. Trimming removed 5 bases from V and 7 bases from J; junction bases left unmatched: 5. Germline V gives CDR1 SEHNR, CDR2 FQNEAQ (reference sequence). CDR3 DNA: TGTGCCAGCAGCCCGGACAGGGGATTTGGCTACACCTTC. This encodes CASSPDRGFGYTF.

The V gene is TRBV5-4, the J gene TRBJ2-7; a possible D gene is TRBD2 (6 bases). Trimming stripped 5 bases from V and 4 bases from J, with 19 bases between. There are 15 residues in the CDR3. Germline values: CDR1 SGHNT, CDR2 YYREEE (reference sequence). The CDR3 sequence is CASRPGTGGFYEQYF. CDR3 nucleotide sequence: TGTGCCAGCAGGCCGGGTACCGGGGGATTTTACGAGCAGTACTTC.

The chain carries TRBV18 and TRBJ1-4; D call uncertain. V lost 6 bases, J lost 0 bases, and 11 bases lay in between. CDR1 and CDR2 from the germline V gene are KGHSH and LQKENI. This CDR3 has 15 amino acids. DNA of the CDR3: TGTGCCAGCTCGCCCGACATCCCAACTAATGAAAAACTGTTTTTT. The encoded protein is CASSPDIPTNEKLFF.

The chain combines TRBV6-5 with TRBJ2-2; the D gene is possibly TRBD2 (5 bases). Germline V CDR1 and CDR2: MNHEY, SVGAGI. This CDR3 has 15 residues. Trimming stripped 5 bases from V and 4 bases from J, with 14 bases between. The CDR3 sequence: CASSTGIGVTGELFF. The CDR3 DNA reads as TGTGCCAGCAGTACCGGGATTGGCGTCACCGGGGAGCTGTTTTTT.

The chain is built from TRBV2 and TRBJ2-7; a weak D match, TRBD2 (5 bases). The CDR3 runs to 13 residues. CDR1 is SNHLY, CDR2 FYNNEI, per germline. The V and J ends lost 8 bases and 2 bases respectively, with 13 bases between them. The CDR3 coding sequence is TGTGCCAGCGGGAGCCCTGTACCCTACGAGCAGTACTTC. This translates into CASGSPVPYEQYF. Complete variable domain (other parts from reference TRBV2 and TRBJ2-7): EPEVTQTPSHQVTQMGQEVILRCVPISNHLYFYWYRQILGQKVEFLVSFYNNEISEKSEIFDDQFSVERPDGSNFTLKIRSTKLEDSAMYFCASGSPVPYEQYFGPGTRLTVT.

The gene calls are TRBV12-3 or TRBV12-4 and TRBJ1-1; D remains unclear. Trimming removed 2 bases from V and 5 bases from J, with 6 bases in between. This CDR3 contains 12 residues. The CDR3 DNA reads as TGTGCCAGCAGTTTACGGTGGACTGAAGCTTTCTTT. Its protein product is CASSLRWTEAFF.

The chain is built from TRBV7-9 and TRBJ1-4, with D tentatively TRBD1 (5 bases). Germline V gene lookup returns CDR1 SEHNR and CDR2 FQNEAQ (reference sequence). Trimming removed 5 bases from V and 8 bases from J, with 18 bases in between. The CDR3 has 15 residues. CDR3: CASSLPATETEKLFF. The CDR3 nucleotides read TGTGCCAGCAGCCTGCCCGCGACAGAAACAGAAAAACTGTTTTTT.

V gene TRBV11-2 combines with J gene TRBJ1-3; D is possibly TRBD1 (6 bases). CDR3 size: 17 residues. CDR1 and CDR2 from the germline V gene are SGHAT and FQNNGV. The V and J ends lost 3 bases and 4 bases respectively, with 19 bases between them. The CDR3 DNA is TGTGCCAGCAGCTTCCCGGGACACAGGACGTCCGGAAACACCATATATTTT. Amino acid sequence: CASSFPGHRTSGNTIYF. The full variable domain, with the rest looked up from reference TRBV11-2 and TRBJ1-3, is EAGVAQSPRYKIIEKRQSVAFWCNPISGHATLYWYQQILGQGPKLLIQFQNNGVVDDSQLPKDRFSAERLKGVDSTLKIQPAKLEDSAVYLCASSFPGHRTSGNTIYFGEGSWLTVV.

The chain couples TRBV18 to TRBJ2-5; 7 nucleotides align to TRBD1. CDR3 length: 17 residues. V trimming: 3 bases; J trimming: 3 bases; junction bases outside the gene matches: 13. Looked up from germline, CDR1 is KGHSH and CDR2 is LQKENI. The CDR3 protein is CASSPTTGSYSKETQYF. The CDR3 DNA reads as TGTGCCAGCTCACCGACGACAGGGAGTTATTCCAAAGAGACCCAGTACTTC. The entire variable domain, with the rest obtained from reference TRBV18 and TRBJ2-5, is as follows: NAGVMQNPRHLVRRRGQEARLRCSPMKGHSHVYWYRQLPEEGLKFMVYLQKENIIDESGMPKERFSAEFPKEGPSILRIQQVVRGDSAAYFCASSPTTGSYSKETQYFGPGTRLLVL.

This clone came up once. The CDR3 region has the DNA TGTGCCAGCAGTTACGCCAGGGGGACTGGCTACACCTTC. This encodes CASSYARGTGYTF. The genes are TRBV6-5 and TRBJ1-2, with 7 bases fitting TRBD1. The germline gives CDR1 MNHEY, CDR2 SVGAGI. V gave up 2 bases and J gave up 7 bases; unmatched junction bases: 4. This CDR3 has 13 amino acids.

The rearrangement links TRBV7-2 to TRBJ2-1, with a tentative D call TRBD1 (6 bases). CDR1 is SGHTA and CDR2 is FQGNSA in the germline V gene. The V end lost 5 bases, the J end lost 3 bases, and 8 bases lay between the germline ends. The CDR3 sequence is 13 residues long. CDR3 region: CASSQQGYNEQFF. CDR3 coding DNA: TGTGCCAGCAGCCAACAGGGCTACAATGAGCAGTTCTTC.

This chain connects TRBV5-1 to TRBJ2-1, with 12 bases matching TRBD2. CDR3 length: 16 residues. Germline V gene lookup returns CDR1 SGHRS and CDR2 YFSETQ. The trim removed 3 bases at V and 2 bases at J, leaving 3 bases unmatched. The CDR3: CASSSPSGRAYNEQFF. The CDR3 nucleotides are TGCGCCAGCAGCTCCCCTAGCGGGAGGGCCTACAATGAGCAGTTCTTC.

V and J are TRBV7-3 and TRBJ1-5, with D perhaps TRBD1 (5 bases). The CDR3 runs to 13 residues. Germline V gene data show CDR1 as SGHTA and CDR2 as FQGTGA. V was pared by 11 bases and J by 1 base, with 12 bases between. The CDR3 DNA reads TGTGCCGGGCCGGGGGAGAGCAATCAGCCCCAGCATTTT. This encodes CAGPGESNQPQHF.

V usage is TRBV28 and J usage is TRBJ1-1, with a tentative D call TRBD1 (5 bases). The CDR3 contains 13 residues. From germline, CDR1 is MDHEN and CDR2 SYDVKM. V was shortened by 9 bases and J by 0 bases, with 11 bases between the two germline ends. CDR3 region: CASATGMNTEAFF. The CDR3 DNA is TGTGCCAGTGCTACAGGAATGAACACTGAAGCTTTCTTT.

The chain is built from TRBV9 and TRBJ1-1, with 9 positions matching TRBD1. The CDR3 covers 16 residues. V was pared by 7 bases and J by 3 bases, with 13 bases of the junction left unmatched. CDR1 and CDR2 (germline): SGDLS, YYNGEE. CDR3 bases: TGTGCCAGCGTTTCCCTCGGACAGGGGTTTGACACTGAAGCTTTCTTT. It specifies CASVSLGQGFDTEAFF.

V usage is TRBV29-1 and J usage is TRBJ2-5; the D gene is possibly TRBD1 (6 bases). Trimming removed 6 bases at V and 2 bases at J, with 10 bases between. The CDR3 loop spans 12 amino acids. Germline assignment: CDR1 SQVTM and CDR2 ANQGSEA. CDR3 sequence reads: CSVGHGQETQYF. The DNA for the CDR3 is TGCAGCGTGGGACACGGGCAAGAGACCCAGTACTTC. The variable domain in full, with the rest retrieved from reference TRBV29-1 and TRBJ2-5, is SAVISQKPSRDICQRGTSLTIQCQVDSQVTMMFWYRQQPGQSLTLIATANQGSEATYESGFVIDKFPISRPNLTFSTLTVSNMSPEDSSIYLCSVGHGQETQYFGPGTRLLVL.

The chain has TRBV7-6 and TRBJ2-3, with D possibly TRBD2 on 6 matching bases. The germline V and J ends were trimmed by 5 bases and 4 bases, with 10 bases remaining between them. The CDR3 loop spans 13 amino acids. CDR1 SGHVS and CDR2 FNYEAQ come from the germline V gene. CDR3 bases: TGTGCCAGCAGCCGTAGCGGTCCAGATACGCAGTATTTT. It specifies CASSRSGPDTQYF.

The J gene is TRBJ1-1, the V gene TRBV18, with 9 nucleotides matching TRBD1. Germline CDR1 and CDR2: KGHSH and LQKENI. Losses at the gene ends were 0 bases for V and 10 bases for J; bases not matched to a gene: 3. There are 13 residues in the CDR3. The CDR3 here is CASSPPPGQGAFF. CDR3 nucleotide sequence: TGTGCCAGCTCACCACCTCCGGGACAGGGAGCTTTCTTT.